This T cell receptor (beta chain) was retrieved from a study of CD8 T cells in ankylosing spondylitis. Notes on the study in general: Peripheral blood held disease-linked clones only at relatively low frequency, and these were CD8+. It appeared that ankylosing spondylitis blood was characterized by a TCR beta motif of eight highly homologous variants.

The table lists this clonotype with many counts. Its antigen is currently unknown. The ends lost 7 bases at V and 4 bases at J; junction bases unmatched: 12. Germline V gene data show CDR1 as MDHEN and CDR2 as SYDVKM. CDR3 length: 16 residues. Molecular-barcoded quantitative 5'-RACE produced these TCR beta libraries. TCRdb called the 5' RACE reads again in MiXCR, with one record for every CDR3 protein. This sample carries roughly 64,000 distinct CDR3 sequences, around 6.4% of them seen once, and the ten largest clones take approximately 4.5%. Sequenced sample: synovial fluid, either unsorted or a sorted T cell fraction (not recorded which). This clonotype was sampled from a male donor with ankylosing spondylitis. V and J are TRBV28 and TRBJ1-3; 8 bases are shared with TRBD1. The CDR3 DNA is TGTGCCAGCACTCGCCCCCAGGGGGCGGGGGGAAACACCATATATTTT. It codes for CASTRPQGAGGNTIYF.